This T cell receptor beta chain is drawn from a study of shared clonotypes between healthy human individuals. Germline lookup yields CDR1 SGHAT and CDR2 FQNNGV. V gave up 3 bases and J gave up 6 bases; unmatched junction bases: 7. CDR3 length: 15 amino acids. Profiling relied on immunoSEQ multiplex PCR, and the TCRdb table lists in-frame clones only, not all of them. The sample yields a few million clones, more than 80% seen once. The chain employs TRBV11-2 and TRBJ1-4, with 7 positions matching TRBD1. The sequenced material came from naive CD4+ T cells sorted from blood. The subset: CD45RA+ positively selected. The sequence derives from a man between 18 and 35 years old in good health. CDR3 sequence reads: CASSLGARGDEKLFF. The DNA for the CDR3 is TGTGCCAGCAGCTTGGGTGCCAGGGGGGATGAAAAACTGTTTTTT.